Below, 19 T cell receptor beta chains from the same sample are listed, as sequenced in a study of radiotherapy plus CTLA-4 blockade in lung cancer. TCRdb's copy holds only in-frame clones and misses some; the assay was immunoSEQ multiplex PCR. The data show tens of thousands of clones, around 87% seen once. The material was peripheral blood, obtained from a patient treated with radiotherapy plus ipilimumab. The receptors originated from a human donor with non-small cell lung cancer who had stable disease on radiotherapy plus ipilimumab.

This clone was counted a few times. The CDR3 DNA follows: TGTGCCAGCAGCTCTCCGGCCCGGGCTAATGAAAAACTGTTTTTT. Translated, it gives CASSSPARANEKLFF. The rearrangement joins TRBV5-8 to TRBJ1-4; D is unresolved. The CDR3 runs 15 residues. Trimming took off 3 bases at V and 3 bases at J, with 12 bases between the two ends. Germline V CDR1 and CDR2: SGHTS, YDEGEE.

The gene calls are TRBV28 and TRBJ1-6; TRBD1 might be the D (6 bases). V was pared by 5 bases and J by 14 bases, with 19 bases between. The length of the CDR3 is 14 residues. Per germline, CDR1 MDHEN and CDR2 SYDVKM. In DNA, the CDR3 is TGTGCCAGCAGTCACGGGACACCCCTGGCGGCCCTCCACTTT. It encodes CASSHGTPLAALHF.

This rearrangement joins TRBV29-1 to TRBJ2-7; the D call may be TRBD1 or TRBD2 (6 bases each). In germline, CDR1 is SQVTM, CDR2 ANQGSEA. V lost 6 bases to trimming and J lost 4 bases, with 22 bases between them. The CDR3 sequence is 15 residues long. CDR3 DNA sequence: TGCAGCGTGGCCCCGGGGGCGGTCTCTGTATACGAGCAGTACTTC. It translates to CSVAPGAVSVYEQYF.

V usage is TRBV7-8 and J usage is TRBJ1-2; D possibly corresponds to TRBD1 (6 bases). The CDR3 runs 13 residues. Germline V gives CDR1 SGHVS, CDR2 FQNEAQ. V lost 5 bases, J lost 8 bases, and 15 bases lay in between. The CDR3 DNA reads as TGTGCCAGCAGCGCCGACAGGTTTGGGGGCTACACCTTC. Amino acid sequence: CASSADRFGGYTF.

This clone was recorded only once. J is TRBJ2-7 and V is TRBV7-3; 9 nucleotides agree with TRBD2. Germline V gene lookup returns CDR1 SGHTA and CDR2 FQGTGA. The V gene end was trimmed by 5 bases and the J gene end by 2 bases; junction bases not matched to a gene: 4. CDR3 length equals 14 residues. This CDR3 is CASSASGAAYEQYF. CDR3 coding DNA: TGTGCCAGCAGCGCTAGCGGGGCAGCCTACGAGCAGTACTTC.

The genes are TRBV28 and TRBJ2-5; 7 positions agree with TRBD2. This CDR3 is 16 amino acids long. Germline V CDR1 and CDR2: MDHEN, SYDVKM. Trimming at V came to 3 bases and at J to 5 bases, leaving 12 bases not matched to a gene. CDR3 protein: CASSFDSSGIRETQYF. The DNA of the CDR3 is TGTGCCAGCAGTTTCGACTCTAGCGGAATACGGGAGACCCAGTACTTC.

The chain carries TRBV7-9 and TRBJ2-7, with D possibly matching TRBD1 (5 bases). There are 17 residues in the CDR3. Germline values: CDR1 SEHNR, CDR2 FQNEAQ (reference sequence). Deletions cut 8 bases from V and 3 bases from J, with 26 bases between. The CDR3 DNA follows: TGTGCCAGCTTGCCCGAGCAGGGATACTACCCTAACTACGAGCAGTACTTC. This gives the protein CASLPEQGYYPNYEQYF.

This clone was seen a single time. J is TRBJ1-1 and V is TRBV27, with D possibly TRBD1 on 6 matching bases. V was pared by 2 bases and J by 0 bases, with 7 bases between. The CDR3 extends over 14 amino acids. CDR1 and CDR2 (germline): MNHEY, SMNVEV (reference sequence). The CDR3 sequence is CASSLRGLNTEAFF. CDR3 nucleotide sequence: TGTGCCAGCAGTTTAAGGGGGTTGAACACTGAAGCTTTCTTT.

This clone has just one count. J is TRBJ2-5 and V is TRBV29-1; D remains ambiguous. Trimming shortened V by 7 bases and J by 4 bases, and 13 bases separated the two germline ends. The CDR3 contains 12 residues. Germline-derived CDR1 and CDR2 are SQVTM and ANQGSEA. This CDR3 reads CSALGEVETQYF. CDR3 bases: TGCAGCGCCCTAGGAGAAGTAGAGACCCAGTACTTC.

The rearrangement links TRBV11-2 to TRBJ2-7; 10 nucleotides agree with TRBD1. The J segment lost 2 bases and the V segment lost 5 bases, leaving 3 bases of the junction unmatched. Germline V gives CDR1 SGHAT, CDR2 FQNNGV. The CDR3 is 14 residues long. The CDR3 DNA is TGTGCCAGCAGCCCGGGACAGGGGACCTACGAGCAGTACTTC. Translated, it gives CASSPGQGTYEQYF.

The V call is TRBV6-1, the J call TRBJ1-4; no clear D. The germline V gene encodes CDR1 MNHNS and CDR2 SASEGT. V was shortened by 4 bases and J by 7 bases, with 10 bases between the two germline ends. The CDR3 is 13 amino acids. The CDR3 is CASSGLVAEKLFF. In DNA form, the CDR3 reads TGTGCCAGCAGTGGGCTAGTAGCTGAAAAACTGTTTTTT.

The chain is built from TRBV7-8 and TRBJ1-3, with D perhaps TRBD1 (6 bases). This CDR3 is built from 16 residues. Germline values: CDR1 SGHVS, CDR2 FQNEAQ. V was trimmed by 0 bases and J by 3 bases, leaving 12 bases between them. The DNA of the CDR3 is TGTGCCAGCAGCTTAGCCCCCCGGGGGCTTGGAAACACCATATATTTT. Translating gives CASSLAPRGLGNTIYF.

This chain joins TRBV5-1 and TRBJ2-1; possible D gene TRBD1, 6 bases. This CDR3 spans 14 amino acids. CDR1 is SGHRS, CDR2 YFSETQ, per germline. The germline V and J ends were trimmed by 0 bases and 5 bases, with 9 bases remaining between them. CDR3 loop: CASSLGQVDNEQFF. CDR3 sequence (DNA): TGCGCCAGCAGCTTGGGACAGGTAGACAATGAGCAGTTCTTC.

The chain links TRBV18 to TRBJ2-7; 7 bases agree with TRBD2. This CDR3 region has 15 residues. Germline V gene sequence: CDR1 KGHSH, CDR2 LQKENI. V shed 3 bases, J shed 2 bases, and the junction held 7 bases outside the gene matches. The CDR3 coding sequence is TGTGCCAGCTCACCGTTAGCGGGTTCAACCTACGAGCAGTACTTC. This encodes CASSPLAGSTYEQYF.

The chain joins TRBV19 to TRBJ1-5, with a possible D match to TRBD1 (6 bases). Germline V gene lookup returns CDR1 LNHDA and CDR2 SQIVND (reference sequence). Trimming shortened V by 7 bases and J by 5 bases, and 15 bases separated the two germline ends. The CDR3 contains 14 residues. The CDR3 reads CASITRGADQPQHF. The CDR3 DNA reads as TGTGCCAGTATCACGCGGGGGGCTGATCAGCCCCAGCATTTT.

This clone was recorded only once. This chain joins TRBV10-2 and TRBJ1-2; a weak D match, TRBD1 (6 bases). Germline V gene data show CDR1 as WSHSY and CDR2 as SAAADI. There are 16 residues in the CDR3. Trimming cost V 2 bases and J 8 bases, with 21 bases left between them. CDR3 coding DNA: TGCGCCAGCAGTGAGCCAGGACAGAAGACCCTCAAGGGCTACACCTTC. Protein: CASSEPGQKTLKGYTF.

The chain employs TRBV28 and TRBJ1-3; D is perhaps TRBD1 (5 bases). Germline V gene data show CDR1 as MDHEN and CDR2 as SYDVKM. V was pared by 5 bases and J by 4 bases, with 12 bases between. This CDR3 is 14 amino acids long. The CDR3 protein is CASSHSGLGNTIYF. DNA for the CDR3: TGTGCCAGCAGTCACTCAGGGCTAGGAAACACCATATATTTT.

V usage is TRBV7-3 and J usage is TRBJ2-1; 12 bases map to TRBD2. Germline lookup yields CDR1 SGHTA and CDR2 FQGTGA. V dropped 5 bases and J dropped 6; count of bases not matched to a gene: 5. There are 15 residues in the CDR3. CDR3 in DNA: TGTGCCAGCAGCCTGACTAGCGGGAGATTCAATGAGCAGTTCTTC. Its translation is CASSLTSGRFNEQFF.

The chain couples TRBV9 to TRBJ1-3; 12 nucleotides agree with TRBD1. The CDR3 consists of 17 residues. Germline V gene sequence: CDR1 SGDLS, CDR2 YYNGEE. V gave up 0 bases and J gave up 4 bases; unmatched junction bases: 5. CDR3: CASSVAGQGAKGNTIYF. CDR3 sequence (DNA): TGTGCCAGCAGCGTAGCGGGACAGGGGGCTAAAGGAAACACCATATATTTT.